This T cell receptor beta chain was retrieved from a study of shared T cell receptors in the human thymus. This CDR3 contains 16 residues. CDR1 is SGHTA, CDR2 FQGNSA, per germline. Trimming removed 2 bases from V and 7 bases from J; junction bases left unmatched: 9. Here immunoSEQ multiplex PCR was the method, and the copy in TCRdb shows in-frame clones only, minus some. The sample shows some 640,000 clones, more than 75% of them seen only once. The data were also submitted as part of a second study, on human thymus T cells. Per that study: Corrective heart surgery yielded the resections from which the thymus tissue came.

Sequencing was carried out using thymocytes. This receptor was obtained from a boy younger than two with a congenital heart defect. This chain connects TRBV7-2 to TRBJ1-4; 8 positions agree with TRBD1. In DNA form, the CDR3 reads TGTGCCAGCAGCTTACAGCCCCCCCAGGGGGCTGAAAAACTGTTTTTT. Residues: CASSLQPPQGAEKLFF.